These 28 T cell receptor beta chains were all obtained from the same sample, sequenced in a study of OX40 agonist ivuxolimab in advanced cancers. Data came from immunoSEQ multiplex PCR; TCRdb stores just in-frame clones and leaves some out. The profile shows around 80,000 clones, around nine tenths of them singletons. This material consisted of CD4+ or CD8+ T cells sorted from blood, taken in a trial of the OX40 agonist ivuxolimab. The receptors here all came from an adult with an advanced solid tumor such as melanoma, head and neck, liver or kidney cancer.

Written as DNA, the CDR3 is TGTGCCAGCAAAGGGTCCCGGGAGACCCAGTACTTC. This encodes CASKGSRETQYF. This sequence joins TRBV2 and TRBJ2-5, with D unresolved. Germline values: CDR1 SNHLY, CDR2 FYNNEI. The CDR3 loop spans 12 amino acids. V was trimmed by 7 bases and J by 5 bases, leaving 11 bases between them.

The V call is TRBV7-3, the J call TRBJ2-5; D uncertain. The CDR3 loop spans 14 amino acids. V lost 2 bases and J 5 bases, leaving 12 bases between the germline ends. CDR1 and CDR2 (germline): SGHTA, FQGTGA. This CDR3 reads CASSLSGRRETQYF. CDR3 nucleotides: TGTGCCAGCAGCTTATCTGGGCGAAGGGAGACCCAGTACTTC.

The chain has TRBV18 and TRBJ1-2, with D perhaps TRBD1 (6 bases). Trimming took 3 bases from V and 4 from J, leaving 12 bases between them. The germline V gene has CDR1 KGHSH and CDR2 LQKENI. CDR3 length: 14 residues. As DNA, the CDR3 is TGTGCCAGCTCACCCTCAACAGGGTTCTATGGCTACACCTTC. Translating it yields CASSPSTGFYGYTF.

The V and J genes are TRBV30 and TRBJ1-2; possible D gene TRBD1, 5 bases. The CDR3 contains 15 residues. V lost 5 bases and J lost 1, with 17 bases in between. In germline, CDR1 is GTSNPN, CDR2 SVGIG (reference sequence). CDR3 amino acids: CAWSGGAGINYGYTF. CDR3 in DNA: TGTGCCTGGTCCGGAGGGGCGGGGATTAACTATGGCTACACCTTC.

The CDR3 is CASSARGTGKYEQYV. The DNA for the CDR3 is TGTGCCAGCAGCGCGCGCGGGACAGGAAAATACGAGCAGTACGTC. The J gene is TRBJ2-7, the V gene TRBV5-6; the match to TRBD1 covers 8 bases. The germline V gene encodes CDR1 SGHDT and CDR2 YYEEEE. J gave up 4 bases and V 4 bases, and 10 bases lay outside the gene matches. The CDR3 contains 15 residues.

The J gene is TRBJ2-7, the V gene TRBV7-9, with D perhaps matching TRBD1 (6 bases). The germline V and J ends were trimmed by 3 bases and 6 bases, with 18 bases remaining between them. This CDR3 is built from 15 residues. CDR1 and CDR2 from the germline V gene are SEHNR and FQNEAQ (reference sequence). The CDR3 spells CASSFYRAGEAEQYF. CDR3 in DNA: TGTGCCAGCAGCTTTTACAGGGCAGGGGAAGCCGAGCAGTACTTC. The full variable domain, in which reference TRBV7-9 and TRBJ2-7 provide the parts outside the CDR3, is DTGVSQNPRHKITKRGQNVTFRCDPISEHNRLYWYRQTLGQGPEFLTYFQNEAQLEKSRLLSDRFSAERPKGSFSTLEIQRTEQGDSAMYLCASSFYRAGEAEQYFGPGTRLTVT.

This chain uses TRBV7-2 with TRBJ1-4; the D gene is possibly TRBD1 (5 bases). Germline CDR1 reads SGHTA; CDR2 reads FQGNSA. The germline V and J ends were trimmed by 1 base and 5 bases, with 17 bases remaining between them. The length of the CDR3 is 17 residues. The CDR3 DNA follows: TGTGCCAGCAGCTTAGTCGAACCGGGACTTCCGAATGAAAAACTGTTTTTT. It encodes CASSLVEPGLPNEKLFF.

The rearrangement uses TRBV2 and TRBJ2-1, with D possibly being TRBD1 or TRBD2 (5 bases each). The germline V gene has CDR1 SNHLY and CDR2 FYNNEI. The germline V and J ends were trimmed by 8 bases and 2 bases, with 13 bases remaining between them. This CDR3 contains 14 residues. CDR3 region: CASQGTEPYNEQFF. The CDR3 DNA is TGTGCCAGCCAAGGGACCGAGCCCTACAATGAGCAGTTCTTC.

In nucleotides, the CDR3 is TGCGCCAGCAGCTTGAGGGGCGGGGCTGAAGCTTTCTTT. Translation gives CASSLRGGAEAFF. The rearrangement joins TRBV5-1 to TRBJ1-1; TRBD1 might be the D (5 bases). Trimming cost V 1 base and J 6 bases, with 10 bases left between them. The CDR3 runs to 13 residues. Germline lookup yields CDR1 SGHRS and CDR2 YFSETQ.

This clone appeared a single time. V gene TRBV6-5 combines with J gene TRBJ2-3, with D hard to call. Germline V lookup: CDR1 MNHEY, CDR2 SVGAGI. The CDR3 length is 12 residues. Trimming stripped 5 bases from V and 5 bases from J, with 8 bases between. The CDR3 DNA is TGTGCCAGCAGTCGACTGGGAGATACGCAGTATTTT. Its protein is CASSRLGDTQYF.

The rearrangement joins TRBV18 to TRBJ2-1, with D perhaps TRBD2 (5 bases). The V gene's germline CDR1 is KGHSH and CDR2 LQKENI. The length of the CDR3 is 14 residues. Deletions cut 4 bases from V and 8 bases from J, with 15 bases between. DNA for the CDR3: TGTGCCAGCTCACTTAAACAAGTTAGCGATGAGCAGTTCTTC. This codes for CASSLKQVSDEQFF.

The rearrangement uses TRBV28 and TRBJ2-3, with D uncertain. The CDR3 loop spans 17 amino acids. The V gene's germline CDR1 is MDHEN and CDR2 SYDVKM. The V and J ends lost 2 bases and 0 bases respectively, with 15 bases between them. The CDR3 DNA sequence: TGTGCCAGCAGTTTACTCCCCCCCGGACGCAGCACAGATACGCAGTATTTT. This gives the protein CASSLLPPGRSTDTQYF.

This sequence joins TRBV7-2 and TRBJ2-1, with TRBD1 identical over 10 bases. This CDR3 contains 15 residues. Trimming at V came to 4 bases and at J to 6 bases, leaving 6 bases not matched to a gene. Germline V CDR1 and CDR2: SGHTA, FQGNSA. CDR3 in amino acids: CASSSRQGAINEQFF. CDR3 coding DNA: TGTGCCAGCAGCTCCAGACAGGGGGCTATCAATGAGCAGTTCTTC. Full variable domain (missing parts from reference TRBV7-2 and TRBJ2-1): GAGVSQSPSNKVTEKGKDVELRCDPISGHTALYWYRQSLGQGLEFLIYFQGNSAPDKSGLPSDRFSAERTGGSVSTLTIQRTQQEDSAVYLCASSSRQGAINEQFFGPGTRLTVL.

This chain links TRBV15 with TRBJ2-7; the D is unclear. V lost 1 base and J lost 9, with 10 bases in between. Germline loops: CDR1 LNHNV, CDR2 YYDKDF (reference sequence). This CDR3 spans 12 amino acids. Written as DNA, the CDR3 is TGTGCCACCAGCAGAGGTCCCGATGGGCAGTACTTC. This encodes CATSRGPDGQYF.

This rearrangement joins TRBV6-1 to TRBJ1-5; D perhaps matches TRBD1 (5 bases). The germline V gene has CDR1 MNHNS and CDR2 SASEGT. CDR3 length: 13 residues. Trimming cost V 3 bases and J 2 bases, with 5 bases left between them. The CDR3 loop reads CASSDRGNQPQHF. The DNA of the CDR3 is TGTGCCAGCAGTGACAGGGGCAATCAGCCCCAGCATTTT.

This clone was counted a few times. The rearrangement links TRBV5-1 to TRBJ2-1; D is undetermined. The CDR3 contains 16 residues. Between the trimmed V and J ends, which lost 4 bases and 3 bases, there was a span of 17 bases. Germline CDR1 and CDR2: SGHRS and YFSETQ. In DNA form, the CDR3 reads TGCGCCAGCAGCCCGACCGGGCGAGCCGACTACAATGAGCAGTTCTTC. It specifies CASSPTGRADYNEQFF.

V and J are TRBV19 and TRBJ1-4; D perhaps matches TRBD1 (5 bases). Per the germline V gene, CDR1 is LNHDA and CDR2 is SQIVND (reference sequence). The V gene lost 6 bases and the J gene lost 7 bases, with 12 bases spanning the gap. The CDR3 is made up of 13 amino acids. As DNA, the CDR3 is TGTGCCAGTAGCGACAGAGGAGGTGAAAAACTGTTTTTT. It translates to CASSDRGGEKLFF.

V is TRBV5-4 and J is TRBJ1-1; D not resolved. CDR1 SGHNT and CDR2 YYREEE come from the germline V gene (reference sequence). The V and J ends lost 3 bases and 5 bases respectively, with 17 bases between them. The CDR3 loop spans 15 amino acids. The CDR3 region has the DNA TGTGCCAGCAGCTCATCACGGGCGACCGGGACTGAAGCTTTCTTT. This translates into CASSSSRATGTEAFF.

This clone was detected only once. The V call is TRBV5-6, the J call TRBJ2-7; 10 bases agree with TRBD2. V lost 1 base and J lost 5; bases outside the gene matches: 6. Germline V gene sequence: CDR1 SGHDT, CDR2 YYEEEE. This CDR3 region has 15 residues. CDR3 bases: TGTGCCAGCAGCTTGACCGGGACTAGCGCAAACGAGCAGTACTTC. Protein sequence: CASSLTGTSANEQYF.

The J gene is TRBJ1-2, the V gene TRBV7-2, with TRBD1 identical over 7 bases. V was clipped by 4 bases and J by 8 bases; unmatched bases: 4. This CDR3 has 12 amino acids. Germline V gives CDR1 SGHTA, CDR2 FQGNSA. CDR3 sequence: CASSSQGYGYTF. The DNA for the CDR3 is TGTGCCAGCAGCTCACAGGGGTACGGCTACACCTTC.

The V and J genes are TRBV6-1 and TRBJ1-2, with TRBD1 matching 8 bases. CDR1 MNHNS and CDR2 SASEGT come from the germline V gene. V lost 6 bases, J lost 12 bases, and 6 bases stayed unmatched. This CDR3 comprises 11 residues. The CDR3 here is CASRGTGCDTF. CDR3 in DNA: TGTGCCAGCAGGGGGACAGGTTGTGACACCTTC.

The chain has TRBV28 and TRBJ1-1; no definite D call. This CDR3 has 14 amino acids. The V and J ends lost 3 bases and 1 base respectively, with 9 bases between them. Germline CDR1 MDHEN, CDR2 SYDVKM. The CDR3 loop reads CASSLVIRNTEAFF. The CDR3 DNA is TGTGCCAGCAGTTTGGTGATCCGGAACACTGAAGCTTTCTTT.

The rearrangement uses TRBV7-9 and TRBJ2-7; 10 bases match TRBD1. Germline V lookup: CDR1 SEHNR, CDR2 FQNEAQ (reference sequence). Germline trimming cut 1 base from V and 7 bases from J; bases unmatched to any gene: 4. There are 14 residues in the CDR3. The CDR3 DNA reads TGTGCCAGCAGCTTAGGACAGGGGGCGAATGAGCAGTACTTC. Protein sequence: CASSLGQGANEQYF.

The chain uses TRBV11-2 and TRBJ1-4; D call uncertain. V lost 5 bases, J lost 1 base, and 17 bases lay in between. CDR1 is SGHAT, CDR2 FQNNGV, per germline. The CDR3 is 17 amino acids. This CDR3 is CASSPTGLTGTNEKLFF. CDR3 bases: TGTGCCAGCAGCCCTACCGGACTAACGGGAACTAATGAAAAACTGTTTTTT. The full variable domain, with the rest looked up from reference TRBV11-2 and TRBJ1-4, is EAGVAQSPRYKIIEKRQSVAFWCNPISGHATLYWYQQILGQGPKLLIQFQNNGVVDDSQLPKDRFSAERLKGVDSTLKIQPAKLEDSAVYLCASSPTGLTGTNEKLFFGSGTQLSVL.

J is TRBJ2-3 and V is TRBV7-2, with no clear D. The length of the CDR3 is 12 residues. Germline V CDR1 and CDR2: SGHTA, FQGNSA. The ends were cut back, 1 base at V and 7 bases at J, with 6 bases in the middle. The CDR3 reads CASSLVLHTQYF. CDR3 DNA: TGTGCCAGCAGCTTAGTTTTGCATACGCAGTATTTT.

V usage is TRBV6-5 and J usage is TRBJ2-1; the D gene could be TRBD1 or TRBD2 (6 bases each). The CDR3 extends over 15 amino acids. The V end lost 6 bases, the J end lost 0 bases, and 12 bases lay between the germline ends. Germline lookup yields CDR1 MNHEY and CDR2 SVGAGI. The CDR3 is CASRPGAGSYNEQFF. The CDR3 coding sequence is TGTGCCAGCAGGCCGGGGGCTGGCTCCTACAATGAGCAGTTCTTC.

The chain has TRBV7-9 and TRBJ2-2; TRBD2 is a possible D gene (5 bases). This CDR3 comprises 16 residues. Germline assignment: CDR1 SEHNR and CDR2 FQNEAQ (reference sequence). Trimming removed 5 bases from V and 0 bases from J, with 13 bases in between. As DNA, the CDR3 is TGTGCCAGCAGCCTTGGGCGGGCTTCGAACACCGGGGAGCTGTTTTTT. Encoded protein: CASSLGRASNTGELFF. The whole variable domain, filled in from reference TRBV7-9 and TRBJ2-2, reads DTGVSQNPRHKITKRGQNVTFRCDPISEHNRLYWYRQTLGQGPEFLTYFQNEAQLEKSRLLSDRFSAERPKGSFSTLEIQRTEQGDSAMYLCASSLGRASNTGELFFGEGSRLTVL.

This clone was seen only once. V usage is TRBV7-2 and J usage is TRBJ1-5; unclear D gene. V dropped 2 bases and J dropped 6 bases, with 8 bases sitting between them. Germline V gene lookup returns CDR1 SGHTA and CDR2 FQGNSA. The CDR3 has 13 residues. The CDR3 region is CASSLRVSQPQHF. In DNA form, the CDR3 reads TGTGCCAGCAGCTTAAGAGTGTCTCAGCCCCAGCATTTT.